Listed here are 7 T cell receptor beta chains from one sample, sequenced in a study of blood T cell repertoires in COVID-19. Assay used: immunoSEQ multiplex PCR; TCRdb lists only in-frame clones, some missing. The sample lists 85,000 to 120,000 clones, approximately 86% seen once, with around 5% in the top ten. Sequencing was carried out using peripheral blood. The receptors shown here come from a woman aged 45-65 years with COVID-19, enrolled during active disease.

This clone was found once. This chain uses TRBV11-2 with TRBJ2-1; TRBD2 aligns across 9 bases. J lost 4 bases, V lost 1 base, and 2 bases had no gene match. Germline V gene sequence: CDR1 SGHAT, CDR2 FQNNGV. The CDR3 length is 15 residues. The CDR3 loop reads CASSLVAGGYNEQFF. The CDR3 DNA reads TGTGCCAGCAGCTTAGTCGCGGGGGGGTACAATGAGCAGTTCTTC.

This clone appeared once. As DNA, the CDR3 is TGTGCCAGCAGCTGGGACAGGGGGCAGGGAAACACCATATATTTT. Translated: CASSWDRGQGNTIYF. V is TRBV5-4 and J is TRBJ1-3; 12 nucleotides match TRBD1. The CDR3 covers 15 residues. Germline CDR1 is SGHNT and CDR2 is YYREEE (reference sequence). V lost 3 bases, J lost 4 bases, and 2 bases stayed unmatched.

This chain joins TRBV4-3 and TRBJ1-2; no definite D call. The CDR3 is 14 residues long. CDR1 is LGHNA, CDR2 YSLEER, per germline. V lost 0 bases and J lost 0, with 5 bases in between. In nucleotides, the CDR3 is TGCGCCAGCAGCCAAGAGAGGGCTAACTATGGCTACACCTTC. It encodes CASSQERANYGYTF.

The chain has TRBV6-5 and TRBJ2-2; D call uncertain. Germline CDR1 MNHEY, CDR2 SVGAGI. The CDR3 runs to 13 residues. The V end lost 2 bases, the J end lost 9 bases, and 10 bases lay between the germline ends. CDR3 sequence (DNA): TGTGCCAGCAGTTACGATACTTTCCGGGAGCTGTTTTTT. The encoded protein is CASSYDTFRELFF.

The chain has TRBV3-1 (or the pseudogene TRBV3-2) and TRBJ1-6, with D perhaps matching TRBD1 (5 bases). This CDR3 comprises 14 residues. CDR1 is LGHDT and CDR2 is YNNKEL in the germline V gene (reference sequence). V was clipped by 3 bases and J by 8 bases, with 11 bases between them. The CDR3 nucleotides are TGTGCCAGCAGCCAGGGGGAGGGCTATTCACCCCTCCACTTT. It encodes CASSQGEGYSPLHF.

The V gene is TRBV11-2, the J gene TRBJ2-5; TRBD2 might be the D (6 bases). Between the trimmed V and J ends, which lost 5 bases and 5 bases, there was a span of 15 bases. Germline values: CDR1 SGHAT, CDR2 FQNNGV. The CDR3 consists of 14 residues. CDR3 residues: CASSPRLVGETQYF. As DNA, the CDR3 is TGTGCCAGCAGCCCGAGACTAGTTGGTGAGACCCAGTACTTC. Based on the CDR3 plus reference TRBV11-2 and TRBJ2-5, the full variable domain is EAGVAQSPRYKIIEKRQSVAFWCNPISGHATLYWYQQILGQGPKLLIQFQNNGVVDDSQLPKDRFSAERLKGVDSTLKIQPAKLEDSAVYLCASSPRLVGETQYFGPGTRLLVL.

The V and J genes are TRBV5-1 and TRBJ1-2, with D possibly being TRBD1 (5 bases). V was shortened by 0 bases and J by 6 bases, with 12 bases between the two germline ends. The germline CDR1 and CDR2 sequences are SGHRS and YFSETQ. This CDR3 spans 14 amino acids. CDR3 loop: CASSLASTVNGYTF. The DNA for the CDR3 is TGCGCCAGCAGCTTGGCCTCGACAGTTAATGGCTACACCTTC.